A selection of T cell receptor beta chains follows, all from one sample in a study. TCRdb re-analysed the 5' RACE reads in MiXCR, keeping a single row per CDR3 protein. In the table there are tens of thousands of distinct CDR3 sequences, around 22% of which are singletons. The specimen was memory CD4+ T cells sorted from blood. These receptors all come from a female donor with breast cancer. Both conserved end residues are part of each CDR3. Each record gives: D gene, J gene, clone size, V gene, CDR3 protein, CDR3 DNA. D genes are given only for firm matches. Clone size is stated in some rows and not others, as once, few, many or a class when expanded.

- TRBJ1-5 many TRBV6-5 CASRALHGNQPQHF TGTGCCAGCAGGGCCCTCCACGGCAATCAGCCCCAGCATTTT
- TRBJ1-3 - TRBV5-4 CASMAGLRGNTIYF TGTGCCAGCATGGCGGGCCTTCGGGGAAACACCATATATTTT
- TRBJ1-1 - TRBV27 CASSLTGPLNTEAFF TGTGCCAGCAGTTTGACAGGCCCTTTGAACACTGAAGCTTTCTTT
- TRBJ2-6 many TRBV24-1 CATSDSQPGANVLTF TGTGCCACCAGTGATAGTCAGCCTGGGGCCAACGTCCTGACTTTC
- TRBJ2-5 - TRBV29-1 CSVESVAGPETQYF TGCAGCGTTGAGTCGGTGGCGGGACCAGAGACCCAGTACTTC
- TRBJ2-1 medium-sized TRBV6-5 CASSYSQSGEQFF TGTGCCAGCAGTTACTCACAGTCTGGTGAGCAGTTCTTC
- TRBJ2-7 once TRBV16 CASSHLGGDLEQYF TGTGCCAGCAGCCATCTAGGAGGGGACCTCGAGCAGTACTTC
- TRBJ1-1 few TRBV5-1 CASSGRLNTEAFF TGCGCCAGCAGTGGCAGATTGAACACTGAAGCTTTCTTT
- TRBJ2-4 - TRBV20-1 CSARDWTKNIQYF TGCAGTGCTAGAGACTGGACCAAAAACATTCAGTACTTC
- TRBJ1-2 many TRBV29-1 CSVEDRSNYGYTF TGCAGCGTTGAAGATCGAAGTAACTATGGCTACACCTTC
TRBD1 TRBJ2-2 once TRBV9 CASSVEVTGDNGELSF TGTGCCAGCAGCGTAGAGGTTACAGGGGATAACGGGGAGCTGTCTTTT
TRBD2 TRBJ2-3 - TRBV27 CASSLLAGSTDTQYF TGTGCCAGCAGTTTACTAGCGGGAAGCACAGATACGCAGTATTTT
- TRBJ2-1 - TRBV7-3 CASSPRSVNEQFF TGTGCCAGCAGCCCCCGTAGTGTTAATGAGCAGTTCTTC
TRBD1 TRBJ2-1 - TRBV28 CASRAGGAAYNEQFF TGTGCCAGCAGGGCAGGGGGCGCGGCCTACAATGAGCAGTTCTTC
TRBD1 TRBJ2-2 - TRBV20-1 CSARLTDRGSAGELFF TGCAGTGCTAGATTAACGGACAGGGGGAGTGCCGGGGAGCTGTTTTTT
- TRBJ2-7 few TRBV28 CASSAYNYEQYF TGTGCCAGCAGTGCCTACAACTACGAGCAGTACTTC
- TRBJ2-2 - TRBV6-2/TRBV6-3 CASKPAGTGELFF TGTGCCAGCAAACCAGCAGGCACCGGGGAGCTGTTTTTT
TRBD1 TRBJ2-7 - TRBV6-1 CANIRTGGLYEQYF TGTGCCAACATCCGGACAGGGGGCCTCTACGAGCAGTACTTC
TRBD1 TRBJ1-5 - TRBV28 CASSSQGGTQPQHF TGTGCCAGCAGTTCCCAGGGGGGGACGCAGCCCCAGCATTTT
- TRBJ2-5 - TRBV2 CASSATGPQQETQYF TGTGCCAGCAGTGCCACGGGACCCCAGCAAGAGACCCAGTACTTC
- TRBJ2-7 medium-sized TRBV20-1 CSARGGRSYEQYF TGCAGTGCTAGAGGGGGCAGATCCTACGAGCAGTACTTC
- TRBJ2-1 - TRBV12-3/TRBV12-4 CASSWPLGGDNEQFF TGTGCCAGCAGTTGGCCCCTGGGGGGAGACAATGAGCAGTTCTTC
- TRBJ2-1 many TRBV27 CASSPAAKRTYNEQFF TGTGCCAGCAGCCCAGCGGCGAAGAGGACCTACAATGAGCAGTTCTTC